Below are 26 T cell receptor beta chains sequenced from a single sample in a study of blood T cell repertoires in COVID-19 (dated by TCRdb to about 2020). The library was built by means of the immunoSEQ multiplex PCR assay. Held by TCRdb, this immuneACCESS table contains in-frame sequences only and omits some clones. Under half of the omission traces to an unresolved V gene where checked; the cause of the rest is unknown. This sample gives approximately 430,000 clones in total; about nine tenths of them show up just once. More than 1.4% of the sample belongs to the ten largest clones. What was sequenced was peripheral blood. The receptors come from a woman aged 25 to 39 with active or convalescent COVID-19.

The rearrangement links TRBV10-1 to TRBJ1-4, with 9 bases identical to TRBD1. V shed 7 bases, J shed 2 bases, and the junction held 2 bases outside the gene matches. From germline, CDR1 is WNHNN and CDR2 SYGVQD (reference sequence). The CDR3 totals 14 residues. Here the CDR3 reads CASKTGGTNEKLFF. The CDR3 DNA follows: TGCGCCAGCAAGACAGGGGGGACTAATGAAAAACTGTTTTTT.

The J gene is TRBJ2-7, the V gene TRBV29-1; 12 bases are a match to TRBD2. The germline CDR1 and CDR2 sequences are SQVTM and ANQGSEA. The CDR3 is 13 residues long. V lost 7 bases, J lost 0 bases, and 1 base stayed unmatched. The CDR3 nucleotides are TGCAGCGGACTAGCGGGGGACTCCTACGAGCAGTACTTC. Translation: CSGLAGDSYEQYF.

This clone was observed once. The chain employs TRBV10-2 and TRBJ1-5; the D gene is possibly TRBD1 (5 bases). The V gene's germline CDR1 is WSHSY and CDR2 SAAADI. V lost 6 bases to trimming and J lost 7 bases, with 13 bases between them. The CDR3 has 13 residues. The CDR3 DNA reads TGCGCCAGCAGCCAGGGTTCCCGACAGCCCCAGCATTTT. It codes for CASSQGSRQPQHF.

The rearrangement links TRBV6-5 to TRBJ1-5; TRBD1 might be the D (5 bases). The CDR3 sequence is 15 residues long. V was pared by 6 bases and J by 0 bases, with 12 bases between. Germline V gene sequence: CDR1 MNHEY, CDR2 SVGAGI. The CDR3: CASRVRQYSNQPQHF. The CDR3 DNA reads TGTGCCAGCAGGGTGAGACAGTATAGCAATCAGCCCCAGCATTTT.

The chain is built from TRBV30 and TRBJ1-1, with D tentatively TRBD1 (5 bases). Germline CDR1 is GTSNPN and CDR2 is SVGIG (reference sequence). The ends were cut back, 3 bases at V and 3 bases at J, with 11 bases in the middle. CDR3 length: 13 amino acids. CDR3 loop: CAWRGVGDTEAFF. The DNA of the CDR3 is TGTGCCTGGAGAGGGGTAGGGGACACTGAAGCTTTCTTT. Based on the CDR3 plus reference TRBV30 and TRBJ1-1, the full variable domain is SQTIHQWPATLVQPVGSPLSLECTVEGTSNPNLYWYRQAAGRGLQLLFYSVGIGQISSEVPQNLSASRPQDRQFILSSKKLLLSDSGFYLCAWRGVGDTEAFFGQGTRLTVV.

This chain joins TRBV27 and TRBJ1-6, with TRBD1 identical over 11 bases. The V segment lost 2 bases and the J segment 0 bases; nucleotides outside the gene matches: 0. The germline V gene has CDR1 MNHEY and CDR2 SMNVEV (reference sequence). The CDR3 spans 17 residues. For the CDR3, the DNA is TGTGCCAGCAGTTTAGGGACAGGGGGCTCCTATAATTCACCCCTCCACTTT. Translating gives CASSLGTGGSYNSPLHF.

Only one count was recorded for this clone. J is TRBJ2-3 and V is TRBV10-1, with 9 positions matching TRBD2. V shed 6 bases and J 6 bases; nucleotides not matched to a gene: 4. From germline, CDR1 is WNHNN and CDR2 SYGVQD (reference sequence). This CDR3 contains 13 residues. The CDR3 region is CASSPSGIDTQYF. The CDR3 coding sequence is TGCGCCAGCAGCCCTAGCGGGATCGATACGCAGTATTTT.

The rearrangement uses TRBV5-6 and TRBJ1-2; possible D gene TRBD1, 6 bases. The germline gives CDR1 SGHDT, CDR2 YYEEEE. The CDR3 consists of 13 residues. Trimming left V 0 bases short and J 4 bases short, with 7 bases between. This chain's CDR3 is CASSLEDSYGYTF. The CDR3 region has the DNA TGTGCCAGCAGCTTGGAGGACAGCTATGGCTACACCTTC.

The rearrangement joins TRBV4-2 to TRBJ1-2, with no clear D. This CDR3 has 11 residues. Between the trimmed V and J ends, which lost 3 bases and 6 bases, there was a span of 5 bases. Germline V lookup: CDR1 LGHNA, CDR2 YNFKEQ. The CDR3 coding sequence is TGTGCCAGCAGCCAGTCTGATGGCTACACCTTC. This gives the protein CASSQSDGYTF.

V is TRBV25-1 and J is TRBJ2-2; TRBD1 aligns across 9 bases. CDR3 length: 16 amino acids. With V trimmed by 3 bases and J by 1 base, 3 bases remained unmatched. Germline CDR1 reads MGHDK; CDR2 reads SYGVNS. The CDR3 DNA reads as TGTGCCAGCAGTGAGGGGACAGGGATGAACACCGGGGAGCTGTTTTTT. Translation gives CASSEGTGMNTGELFF.

V gene TRBV6-6 combines with J gene TRBJ2-7; 11 bases agree with TRBD1. Germline assignment: CDR1 MNHNY and CDR2 SVGAGI (reference sequence). There are 14 residues in the CDR3. V gave up 7 bases and J gave up 6 bases; unmatched junction bases: 8. Here the CDR3 reads CASTIGTGGREQYF. The CDR3 DNA is TGTGCCAGCACAATCGGGACAGGGGGGCGCGAGCAGTACTTC.

The chain carries TRBV29-1 and TRBJ2-1, with 8 bases fitting TRBD1. Germline-derived CDR1 and CDR2 are SQVTM and ANQGSEA. J lost 8 bases, V lost 5 bases, and 11 bases had no gene match. This CDR3 has 14 amino acids. The CDR3 reads CSVYRTGYFYEQFF. The CDR3 DNA follows: TGCAGCGTTTATAGGACAGGGTACTTCTATGAGCAGTTCTTC.

The V and J genes are TRBV5-1 and TRBJ2-7, with D possibly matching TRBD1 (7 bases). This CDR3 is 15 amino acids long. Germline CDR1 and CDR2: SGHRS and YFSETQ. V gave up 0 bases and J gave up 7 bases, with 17 bases separating them. The chain's CDR3 is CASSLDGRGVGEQYF. The DNA of the CDR3 is TGCGCCAGCAGCTTGGATGGCAGGGGGGTAGGAGAGCAGTACTTC.

The chain has TRBV20-1 and TRBJ2-7; D uncertain. V lost 3 bases to trimming and J lost 3 bases, with 6 bases between them. CDR3 length: 11 residues. CDR1 is DFQATT and CDR2 is SNEGSKA in the germline V gene (reference sequence). The CDR3 spells CSARALYEQYF. As DNA, the CDR3 is TGCAGTGCTAGGGCCCTCTACGAGCAGTACTTC.

This CDR3 is CASSTAGGPSYNEQFF. The CDR3 bases are TGTGCCAGCAGCACAGCGGGGGGGCCTAGCTACAATGAGCAGTTCTTC. The chain carries TRBV7-2 and TRBJ2-1, with 10 bases matching TRBD2. Germline trimming cut 5 bases from V and 3 bases from J; bases unmatched to any gene: 7. Germline CDR1 and CDR2: SGHTA and FQGNSA. The CDR3 has 16 residues.

The chain employs TRBV7-9 and TRBJ2-4; tentatively, D is TRBD2 (6 bases). Germline V lookup: CDR1 SEHNR, CDR2 FQNEAQ (reference sequence). V gave up 1 base and J gave up 10 bases, with 8 bases separating them. The CDR3 contains 12 residues. CDR3 sequence reads: CASSLEGGIQYF. CDR3 nucleotides: TGTGCCAGCAGCTTAGAAGGAGGGATTCAGTACTTC.

The chain recombines TRBV19 with TRBJ1-3, with D hard to call. The CDR3 is 15 residues long. CDR1 and CDR2 from the germline V gene are LNHDA and SQIVND (reference sequence). Deletions cut 7 bases from V and 4 bases from J, with 17 bases between. CDR3 DNA sequence: TGTGCCAGTACCCTGGGAGGGTCTCTCGGAAACACCATATATTTT. Its protein is CASTLGGSLGNTIYF.

The chain recombines TRBV12-3 or TRBV12-4 with TRBJ1-1, with a possible D match to TRBD1 (5 bases). V was trimmed by 6 bases and J by 1 base, leaving 9 bases between them. The CDR3 is made up of 13 amino acids. The CDR3: CASSRGGNTEAFF. The CDR3 DNA reads TGTGCCAGCAGCCGGGGGGGGAACACTGAAGCTTTCTTT.

CDR3 in amino acids: CASLQGLYGYTF. The CDR3 DNA reads as TGTGCCAGCCTCCAGGGCCTTTATGGCTACACCTTC. The chain joins TRBV6-5 to TRBJ1-2; D might be TRBD1 (5 bases). Trimming removed 8 bases at V and 5 bases at J, with 12 bases between. Per germline, CDR1 MNHEY and CDR2 SVGAGI. The CDR3 consists of 12 residues.

The chain employs TRBV4-1 and TRBJ2-6; no reliable D call. The length of the CDR3 is 16 residues. Germline V gene data show CDR1 as MGHRA and CDR2 as YSYEKL. Trimming took 2 bases from V and 2 from J, leaving 10 bases between them. The CDR3 DNA reads TGCGCCAGCAGCCAAATTGCGAGCACTGGGGCCAACGTCCTGACTTTC. Its translation: CASSQIASTGANVLTF.

The V gene is TRBV7-8, the J gene TRBJ1-1; no firm D call. Germline V gives CDR1 SGHVS, CDR2 FQNEAQ. This CDR3 is 14 amino acids long. The ends were cut back, 4 bases at V and 4 bases at J, with 13 bases in the middle. DNA for the CDR3: TGTGCCAGCAGCTCCTTCCTGAGGCGCACTGAAGCTTTCTTT. Protein product: CASSSFLRRTEAFF.

The chain is built from TRBV18 and TRBJ1-1; 9 bases are a match to TRBD1. Germline V gene sequence: CDR1 KGHSH, CDR2 LQKENI. The CDR3 is 15 residues long. Losses at the gene ends were 5 bases for V and 3 bases for J; bases not matched to a gene: 7. The CDR3 region is CASSRQGGSDTEAFF. The CDR3 region has the DNA TGTGCCAGCTCAAGACAGGGGGGATCGGACACTGAAGCTTTCTTT.

The genes are TRBV7-2 and TRBJ1-3; D is possibly TRBD1 (5 bases). Germline V gives CDR1 SGHTA, CDR2 FQGNSA. The CDR3 extends over 15 amino acids. Trimming removed 0 bases at V and 3 bases at J, with 9 bases between. CDR3 loop: CASSLAGGGGNTIYF. The CDR3, as DNA: TGTGCCAGCAGCTTAGCCGGGGGAGGTGGAAACACCATATATTTT.

The chain combines TRBV11-2 with TRBJ2-1; 7 bases agree with TRBD2. Germline-derived CDR1 and CDR2 are SGHAT and FQNNGV. This CDR3 comprises 14 residues. After removal of 4 bases from V and 10 bases from J, the junction contained 10 bases not matched to a gene. The CDR3 is CASSSERLAQEQFF. The CDR3 DNA reads as TGTGCCAGCAGCTCAGAAAGACTAGCACAGGAGCAGTTCTTC.

This chain connects TRBV5-1 to TRBJ2-6, with 7 bases fitting TRBD1. The V segment lost 4 bases and the J segment 4 bases; nucleotides outside the gene matches: 20. The CDR3 loop spans 20 amino acids. Per the germline V gene, CDR1 is SGHRS and CDR2 is YFSETQ. The CDR3: CASSPSGTVSASLGANVLTF. CDR3 bases: TGCGCCAGCAGCCCCTCAGGGACAGTTTCTGCCTCTCTGGGGGCCAACGTCCTGACTTTC.

The J gene is TRBJ2-2, the V gene TRBV7-2, with a possible D match to TRBD2 (5 bases). CDR1 and CDR2 (germline): SGHTA, FQGNSA. This CDR3 contains 14 residues. V lost 5 bases, J lost 3 bases, and 10 bases lay in between. CDR3 nucleotide sequence: TGTGCCAGCAGCACGAGGGCCCACACCGGGGAGCTGTTTTTT. It translates to CASSTRAHTGELFF.